The 27 T cell receptor beta chains listed next were all sequenced from one sample in a study of CD8+ T cells in alopecia areata. RNA extraction and reverse transcription yielded cDNA as sequencing template. Repertoires were generated with immunoSEQ multiplex PCR, while TCRdb's copy carries only in-frame clones and drops some. Of approximately 210,000 clones listed, approximately 70% were seen once; the top ten hold approximately 1.2%. Treatment in this sample: oral pan-JAK inhibitor, 5-10 mg twice daily. The source was CD4+ T cells sorted from blood, collected around week 46, from a patient treated with tofacitinib. Source of these receptors: a human donor with alopecia areata.

This clone was counted between two and nine times. The V call is TRBV14, the J call TRBJ1-2, with D possibly matching TRBD1 (6 bases). CDR1 is SGHDN, CDR2 FVKESK, per germline. The CDR3 spans 16 residues. Trimming took 4 bases from V and 4 from J, leaving 19 bases between them. CDR3 in DNA: TGTGCCAGCAGCCCGACGACCCGCTCGACAGGCTATGGCTACACCTTC. Translating gives CASSPTTRSTGYGYTF.

The chain employs TRBV29-1 and TRBJ2-3; 14 bases agree with TRBD2. The CDR3 runs 15 residues. Germline assignment: CDR1 SQVTM and CDR2 ANQGSEA. V lost 4 bases to trimming and J lost 5 bases; unmatched junction nucleotides: 5. The CDR3 here is CSVVRLAGGIDTQYF. The CDR3 DNA sequence: TGCAGCGTTGTAAGACTAGCGGGGGGGATAGATACGCAGTATTTT.

This sequence joins TRBV7-9 and TRBJ1-4; D not resolved. The CDR3 length is 16 residues. V lost 4 bases and J 0 bases, leaving 12 bases between the germline ends. Germline values: CDR1 SEHNR, CDR2 FQNEAQ (reference sequence). In DNA, the CDR3 is TGTGCCAGCAGCTCGTGGGGAGGAGCAACTAATGAAAAACTGTTTTTT. This codes for CASSSWGGATNEKLFF.

This clone was detected a few times. The rearrangement links TRBV5-1 to TRBJ2-1; TRBD2 matches at 15 bases. Trimming removed 4 bases from V and 3 bases from J; junction bases left unmatched: 8. The CDR3 sequence is 18 residues long. The germline gives CDR1 SGHRS, CDR2 YFSETQ. The CDR3 DNA reads as TGCGCCAGCAGCCCCGCCGGGACTAGCGGGGGGTACTACAATGAGCAGTTCTTC. Translated: CASSPAGTSGGYYNEQFF.

J is TRBJ2-1 and V is TRBV29-1, with 9 nucleotides matching TRBD2. The CDR3 extends over 13 amino acids. Germline loops: CDR1 SQVTM, CDR2 ANQGSEA. J gave up 7 bases and V 7 bases, and 8 bases lay outside the gene matches. This CDR3 reads CSGRGGGRNEQFF. The CDR3 nucleotides read TGCAGCGGACGCGGGGGGGGGAGGAATGAGCAGTTCTTC.

The gene calls are TRBV29-1 and TRBJ1-1; a possible D gene is TRBD1 (5 bases). The germline CDR1 and CDR2 sequences are SQVTM and ANQGSEA. The CDR3 contains 16 residues. Trimming took 4 bases from V and 5 from J, leaving 23 bases between them. This CDR3 reads CSVGQQRRQFNTEAFF. Written as DNA, the CDR3 is TGCAGCGTTGGACAGCAAAGGCGTCAGTTTAATACTGAAGCTTTCTTT.

The chain combines TRBV15 with TRBJ2-7; no clear D. Germline V lookup: CDR1 LNHNV, CDR2 YYDKDF (reference sequence). Trimming removed 0 bases from V and 3 bases from J, with 9 bases in between. CDR3 size: 14 residues. CDR3 region: CATSREGLNYEQYF. The CDR3 bases are TGTGCCACCAGCAGAGAAGGGCTTAACTACGAGCAGTACTTC.

This clone turned up a few times. This rearrangement joins TRBV28 to TRBJ1-2; D possibly corresponds to TRBD1 (6 bases). Trimming left V 6 bases short and J 4 bases short, with 12 bases between. The CDR3 loop spans 13 amino acids. CDR1 is MDHEN and CDR2 is SYDVKM in the germline V gene. CDR3 in DNA: TGTGCCAGCAGAAGCTGGACAGCCTATGGCTACACCTTC. This encodes CASRSWTAYGYTF.

This rearrangement joins TRBV29-1 to TRBJ1-2; D is unresolved. V was clipped by 2 bases and J by 9 bases, with 7 bases between them. Germline V lookup: CDR1 SQVTM, CDR2 ANQGSEA. This CDR3 contains 10 residues. This CDR3 is CSVETVSYTF. CDR3 DNA sequence: TGCAGCGTTGAAACAGTGAGCTACACCTTC.

The chain couples TRBV5-1 to TRBJ1-1, with TRBD1 matching 7 bases. Losses at the gene ends were 2 bases for V and 1 base for J; bases not matched to a gene: 5. CDR1 and CDR2 from the germline V gene are SGHRS and YFSETQ. CDR3 length: 15 amino acids. The CDR3 sequence is CASSLGGSRNTEAFF. Here the CDR3 DNA reads TGCGCCAGCAGCTTAGGGGGCTCGAGGAACACTGAAGCTTTCTTT.

The genes are TRBV9 and TRBJ2-5; D tentatively fits TRBD1 or TRBD2 (5 bases each). Germline-derived CDR1 and CDR2 are SGDLS and YYNGEE. CDR3 length equals 16 residues. The V end lost 0 bases, the J end lost 1 base, and 13 bases lay between the germline ends. DNA for the CDR3: TGTGCCAGCAGCGTAGCTACCCGGGGCAGCCAAGAGACCCAGTACTTC. Residues: CASSVATRGSQETQYF.

This clone was seen just once. This chain links TRBV9 with TRBJ2-7; D gene ambiguous. CDR3 size: 13 residues. From germline, CDR1 is SGDLS and CDR2 YYNGEE. V shed 0 bases and J shed 7 bases, with 11 bases lying between them. The CDR3 DNA reads as TGTGCCAGCAGCGTAGATTTCTTGGGGGAGCAGTACTTC. Encoded protein: CASSVDFLGEQYF.

The V call is TRBV19, the J call TRBJ2-1; TRBD1 might be the D (5 bases). Germline CDR1 and CDR2: LNHDA and SQIVND (reference sequence). The CDR3 consists of 14 residues. V was pared by 5 bases and J by 6 bases, with 14 bases between. The CDR3 coding sequence is TGTGCCAGTAGTCCCCGACCGACAGCCAATGAGCAGTTCTTC. This encodes CASSPRPTANEQFF. Combining the CDR3 with reference TRBV19 and TRBJ2-1 gives the whole variable domain DGGITQSPKYLFRKEGQNVTLSCEQNLNHDAMYWYRQDPGQGLRLIYYSQIVNDFQKGDIAEGYSVSREKKESFPLTVTSAQKNPTAFYLCASSPRPTANEQFFGPGTRLTVL.

The chain carries TRBV30 and TRBJ2-1, with D tentatively TRBD2 (6 bases). CDR3 size: 16 residues. Trimming shortened V by 4 bases and J by 8 bases, and 24 bases separated the two germline ends. Germline assignment: CDR1 GTSNPN and CDR2 SVGIG (reference sequence). The CDR3 reads CAWKFRLVYSRDEQFF. CDR3 DNA: TGTGCCTGGAAATTTCGACTAGTGTATAGTCGGGATGAGCAGTTCTTC.

This chain uses TRBV4-3 with TRBJ1-6; possible D gene TRBD1, 6 bases. Germline V gene sequence: CDR1 LGHNA, CDR2 YSLEER. This CDR3 has 14 amino acids. Between the trimmed V and J ends, which lost 5 bases and 7 bases, there was a span of 12 bases. CDR3 DNA: TGCGCCAGCAGCTCCCGACAGGACAATTCACCCCTCCACTTT. Translation gives CASSSRQDNSPLHF.

This clone was recorded a few times. This sequence joins TRBV7-2 and TRBJ1-2; no definite D call. Germline values: CDR1 SGHTA, CDR2 FQGNSA. Trimming cost V 5 bases and J 4 bases, with 14 bases left between them. This CDR3 contains 14 residues. The CDR3, as DNA: TGTGCCAGCAGCCTCTCCTCGGGCTCCTATGGCTACACCTTC. Its protein product is CASSLSSGSYGYTF.

This clone was found a few times. The chain couples TRBV29-1 to TRBJ2-1; 9 nucleotides agree with TRBD2. Unmatched junction bases numbered 5, after V lost 5 bases and J lost 6 bases. This CDR3 is built from 13 residues. Germline-derived CDR1 and CDR2 are SQVTM and ANQGSEA. DNA of the CDR3: TGCAGCGTTAAAGGACTAGCGCCCAATGAGCAGTTCTTC. It specifies CSVKGLAPNEQFF.

This chain uses TRBV27 with TRBJ1-2; 7 bases fit TRBD1. Per germline, CDR1 MNHEY and CDR2 SMNVEV (reference sequence). CDR3 length: 12 amino acids. The J segment lost 5 bases and the V segment lost 4 bases, leaving 1 base of the junction unmatched. The CDR3 here is CASSSQGYGYTF. The CDR3 bases are TGTGCCAGCAGTTCACAGGGGTATGGCTACACCTTC.

V usage is TRBV11-3 and J usage is TRBJ2-1; D is uncertain. Trimming removed 0 bases at V and 5 bases at J, with 8 bases between. Per the germline V gene, CDR1 is SGHNT and CDR2 is YENEEA. The CDR3 consists of 14 residues. CDR3 sequence reads: CASSLDSADNEQFF. CDR3 bases: TGTGCCAGCAGCTTAGATTCAGCTGACAATGAGCAGTTCTTC.

This rearrangement joins TRBV18 to TRBJ1-1, with 7 bases identical to TRBD1. CDR3 length: 15 residues. V was clipped by 5 bases and J by 0 bases; unmatched bases: 6. The germline gives CDR1 KGHSH, CDR2 LQKENI. CDR3 DNA: TGTGCCAGCTCATCCGGGACAGCAATGAACACTGAAGCTTTCTTT. This sequence encodes CASSSGTAMNTEAFF.

This clone was counted a few times. The CDR3 nucleotides are TGTGCCAGCAGTCCCGGGACAGGCAATCAGCCCCAGCATTTT. It specifies CASSPGTGNQPQHF. The chain carries TRBV27 and TRBJ1-5, with 7 bases matching TRBD1. Trimming at V came to 5 bases and at J to 2 bases, leaving 3 bases not matched to a gene. The CDR3 contains 14 residues. CDR1 is MNHEY and CDR2 is SMNVEV in the germline V gene (reference sequence).

In this sample, this clone turned up once. CDR3 coding DNA: TGCAGCGTGGGGGACAGTTCTGGCTACACCTTC. Translating it yields CSVGDSSGYTF. The rearrangement joins TRBV29-1 to TRBJ1-2; 7 nucleotides align to TRBD1. The CDR3 loop spans 11 amino acids. The V segment lost 6 bases and the J segment 7 bases; nucleotides outside the gene matches: 5. Germline V gene sequence: CDR1 SQVTM, CDR2 ANQGSEA.

Notes on this clone: At one end the junction does not follow the germline gene, possibly because of a read error. The chain recombines TRBV14 with TRBJ1-1; D ambiguous. Per germline, CDR1 SGHDN and CDR2 FVKESK. This CDR3 has 15 residues. The CDR3 loop is CASTQGRVVVTEAFF. The CDR3 nucleotides read TGTGCCAGCACCCAAGGAAGGGTTGTCGTCACTGAAGCTTTCTTT.

This clone was seen a handful of times. The genes are TRBV2 and TRBJ1-6; a weak D match, TRBD1 (5 bases). CDR1 is SNHLY and CDR2 is FYNNEI in the germline V gene. This CDR3 is built from 13 residues. V lost 7 bases and J 9 bases, leaving 13 bases between the germline ends. The CDR3 coding sequence is TGTGCCAGCAAGCAGGGAAGTATTTCACCCCTCCACTTT. Residues: CASKQGSISPLHF.

V usage is TRBV15 and J usage is TRBJ1-5, with D unclear. V lost 5 bases and J 7 bases, leaving 9 bases between the germline ends. This CDR3 comprises 12 residues. The germline V gene encodes CDR1 LNHNV and CDR2 YYDKDF (reference sequence). The CDR3 nucleotides are TGTGCCACCAGCCCGGCAAGGCAGCCCCAGCATTTT. It translates to CATSPARQPQHF.

This clone was picked up a small number of times. Here the CDR3 reads CASSQVIYSPLHF. The CDR3 nucleotides read TGTGCCAGCAGCCAAGTGATTTATTCACCCCTCCACTTT. The rearrangement joins TRBV14 to TRBJ1-6, with D uncertain. V was clipped by 1 base and J by 8 bases, with 6 bases between them. The germline V gene has CDR1 SGHDN and CDR2 FVKESK. The CDR3 is 13 residues long.

The chain links TRBV29-1 to TRBJ2-3; 9 bases line up with TRBD2. The germline V gene has CDR1 SQVTM and CDR2 ANQGSEA. CDR3 length: 15 amino acids. The V gene end was trimmed by 7 bases and the J gene end by 1 base; junction bases not matched to a gene: 9. The CDR3 loop reads CSADPIAGGTDTQYF. The CDR3 DNA is TGCAGCGCTGACCCTATAGCGGGGGGCACAGATACGCAGTATTTT.